Listed below are T cell receptor beta chains from one sample, sequenced in a study of identical twins. Each CDR3 protein gets one entry after TCRdb re-called the 5' RACE reads with MiXCR. The profile shows 690,000 or so distinct CDR3 sequences, 8.6% of them singletons. These data were also reused for a study on yellow fever vaccine responses in identical twins.

Sequencing was done on a sample of PBMCs. These receptors all stem from a woman between 18 and 29 years old in good health. Each CDR3 is given with its conserved first and last residue. The D gene is left open where the match is weak. A clone size is listed for some rows: how often the clone was seen (once, few, many), or a class if it is expanded.

clone_size: .
v_call: TRBV27
cdr3_length: 13
d_call: .
j_call: TRBJ2-3
cdr3_nt: TGTGCCAGCAGTTTACGGGAGTCAGATACGCAGTATTTT
cdr3_aa: CASSLRESDTQYF

clone_size: .
v_call: TRBV7-2
cdr3_length: 15
d_call: TRBD2
j_call: TRBJ2-7
cdr3_nt: TGTGCCAGCAGCCCCGACCTAGCGGGGGGGGTCGAGCAGTACTTC
cdr3_aa: CASSPDLAGGVEQYF

clone_size: few
v_call: TRBV12-3/TRBV12-4
cdr3_length: 15
d_call: TRBD1
j_call: TRBJ2-5
cdr3_nt: TGTGCCAGCAGTTGGGGACAGGGGCGCCAAGAGACCCAGTACTTC
cdr3_aa: CASSWGQGRQETQYF

clone_size: .
v_call: TRBV9
cdr3_length: 17
d_call: .
j_call: TRBJ2-3
cdr3_nt: TGTGCCAGCAGCGATCGAAAGTTTGGAATCCCCACAGATACGCAGTATTTT
cdr3_aa: CASSDRKFGIPTDTQYF

clone_size: few
v_call: TRBV27
cdr3_length: 15
d_call: .
j_call: TRBJ2-2
cdr3_nt: TGTGCCAGCAGTTTATCGTGGGGTTACACCGGGGAGCTGTTTTTT
cdr3_aa: CASSLSWGYTGELFF

clone_size: many
v_call: TRBV27
cdr3_length: 16
d_call: .
j_call: TRBJ1-5
cdr3_nt: TGTGCCAGCAGTTTGATCGGCAGGGTTTCCAATCAGCCCCAGCATTTT
cdr3_aa: CASSLIGRVSNQPQHF

clone_size: .
v_call: TRBV7-9
cdr3_length: 12
d_call: .
j_call: TRBJ1-5
cdr3_nt: TGTGCCAGCAGCTCAGGGACTCAGCCCCAGCATTTT
cdr3_aa: CASSSGTQPQHF

clone_size: .
v_call: TRBV20-1
cdr3_length: 14
d_call: .
j_call: TRBJ1-5
cdr3_nt: TGCAGTGCTAGAGGAACAGGTAGTGATCAGCCCCAGCATTTT
cdr3_aa: CSARGTGSDQPQHF

clone_size: .
v_call: TRBV7-9
cdr3_length: 16
d_call: .
j_call: TRBJ2-2
cdr3_nt: TGTGCCAGCAGCTTACCAGGACTAAGGATTCCCGGGGAGCTGTTTTTT
cdr3_aa: CASSLPGLRIPGELFF

clone_size: .
v_call: TRBV28
cdr3_length: 13
d_call: .
j_call: TRBJ2-2
cdr3_nt: TGTGCCAGCACCAACACGAACACCGGGGAGCTGTTTTTT
cdr3_aa: CASTNTNTGELFF

clone_size: few
v_call: TRBV2
cdr3_length: 15
d_call: .
j_call: TRBJ2-2
cdr3_nt: TGTGCCAGCAGTGAACAGGGACAGAACACCGGGGAGCTGTTTTTT
cdr3_aa: CASSEQGQNTGELFF

clone_size: few
v_call: TRBV20-1
cdr3_length: 17
d_call: .
j_call: TRBJ2-7
cdr3_nt: TGCAGTGCTAGCCCAGGGGGGCCCAATCGAAACGCCTACGAGCAGTACTTC
cdr3_aa: CSASPGGPNRNAYEQYF

clone_size: few
v_call: TRBV28
cdr3_length: 15
d_call: TRBD1
j_call: TRBJ2-7
cdr3_nt: TGTGCCAGCACCACCGCCCAGGGGGTCGGATACGAGCAGTACTTC
cdr3_aa: CASTTAQGVGYEQYF

clone_size: few
v_call: TRBV4-3
cdr3_length: 17
d_call: TRBD1
j_call: TRBJ2-1
cdr3_nt: TGCGCCAGCAGCCAAGTCCATGCAGGGGGCTCCTACAATGAGCAGTTCTTC
cdr3_aa: CASSQVHAGGSYNEQFF

clone_size: .
v_call: TRBV15
cdr3_length: 16
d_call: TRBD1
j_call: TRBJ2-7
cdr3_nt: TGTGCCACCAGCAGATTTCAGGGGGCAGAGGTATACGAGCAGTACTTC
cdr3_aa: CATSRFQGAEVYEQYF

clone_size: many
v_call: TRBV27
cdr3_length: 15
d_call: .
j_call: TRBJ2-1
cdr3_nt: TGTGCCAGCAAGGGCACCTTCCCCCCCTACAATGAGCAGTTCTTC
cdr3_aa: CASKGTFPPYNEQFF